A selection of T cell receptor beta chains follows, all from one sample in a study of OX40 agonist ivuxolimab in advanced cancers. Assay: immunoSEQ multiplex PCR; the TCRdb copy retains only in-frame clones and omits some. The sample gives 55,000 to 75,000 clones, roughly 88% of which show up once; roughly 1.1% is in the top ten. This material consisted of CD4+ or CD8+ T cells sorted from blood, taken in a trial of the OX40 agonist ivuxolimab. Receptor source: an adult with an advanced solid tumor such as melanoma, head and neck, liver or kidney cancer. Each CDR3 is given with its conserved first and last residue. The order of the fields is CDR3 DNA, CDR3 protein, J gene, clone size, D gene, V gene. D genes are given only for firm matches. Where a row states a size, it is once, few, many or the class of an expanded clone; other rows omit it.

TGTGCCAGCTCACCGGACACCGGTAATTCACCCCTCCACTTT	CASSPDTGNSPLHF	TRBJ1-6	.	.	TRBV18
TGCGCCAGCAGCTTCCTAATGCCGAACACCGGGGAGCTGTTTTTT	CASSFLMPNTGELFF	TRBJ2-2	.	.	TRBV5-1
TGTGCCAGCAGCCCAGGACGGTCAAACTATGGCTACACCTTC	CASSPGRSNYGYTF	TRBJ1-2	.	.	TRBV13
TGTGCCAGCAGCTTAGGACAGGGGGACTATGGCTACACCTTC	CASSLGQGDYGYTF	TRBJ1-2	.	TRBD1	TRBV5-4
TGTGCCAGCTATGTGGGCGGGGAAGCGGGGGGGCCTGAGACCCAGTACTTC	CASYVGGEAGGPETQYF	TRBJ2-5	.	TRBD2	TRBV19
TGTGCCAGCAGTCCTGACAGGTACACTGAAGCTTTCTTT	CASSPDRYTEAFF	TRBJ1-1	once	.	TRBV6-4
TGTGCCAGCAGCTTAGAAAGGACGGGCACAGATACGCAGTATTTT	CASSLERTGTDTQYF	TRBJ2-3	.	.	TRBV7-2
TGCGCCAGCAGCTCGGACAGGTACGAGCAGTACTTC	CASSSDRYEQYF	TRBJ2-7	.	TRBD1	TRBV5-1
TGCGCCAGCAGCTCTCAGGGGTATGAGCAGTTCTTC	CASSSQGYEQFF	TRBJ2-1	.	.	TRBV5-1
TGTGCCAGCAGTTACGTGGCCCGGGGTGATACGCAGTATTTT	CASSYVARGDTQYF	TRBJ2-3	.	.	TRBV6-5
TGTGCCAGCTCACCTCTCAAGGGCAACAATCAGCCCCAGCATTTT	CASSPLKGNNQPQHF	TRBJ1-5	.	.	TRBV18
TGTGCCAGCAGCTCCTCGCGGGATTCACCCCTCCACTTT	CASSSSRDSPLHF	TRBJ1-6	.	.	TRBV11-2
TGTGCCAGCAGCCCATCCGATTCCGAGGGCTACACCTTC	CASSPSDSEGYTF	TRBJ1-2	.	.	TRBV7-2
TGTGCCAGCTCTTCGGCAGGGTACGGCGAGCAGTTCTTC	CASSSAGYGEQFF	TRBJ2-1	few	.	TRBV5-8
TGTGCCAGCAGTTACACCATGGGGCAATACGAGCAGTACTTC	CASSYTMGQYEQYF	TRBJ2-7	.	.	TRBV6-6
TGCAGTGCCCAGGGCTTAGATACGCAGTATTTT	CSAQGLDTQYF	TRBJ2-3	.	.	TRBV20-1
TGTGCCAGCAGGCCACAGGGGCCCGGAAACACCATATATTTT	CASRPQGPGNTIYF	TRBJ1-3	.	TRBD1	TRBV27
TGTGCCAGCAGTTTCTTGTCAGGGGGGACTGAAGCTTTCTTT	CASSFLSGGTEAFF	TRBJ1-1	.	TRBD1	TRBV27
TGCGCCAGCAGCTTCGGTACTAGCGGGGGGCAAGAGACCCAGTACTTC	CASSFGTSGGQETQYF	TRBJ2-5	.	TRBD2	TRBV5-1
TGCGCCAGCAGCCAAGATTCGCCTAGGGCCGCGTATAATTCACCCCTCCACTTT	CASSQDSPRAAYNSPLHF	TRBJ1-6	.	.	TRBV4-1